These 21 T cell receptor beta chains share one sample of origin, sequenced in a study of response to subunit inactivated influenza vaccine. TCRdb ran MiXCR on the RT-PCR reads and lists one entry per CDR3 protein. This sample yields approximately 500,000 distinct CDR3 sequences, of which under 25% are seen a single time; approximately 2.9% belongs to the top ten. These sequences were also reported in another study, on T cells expressing NK-cell markers. That study reports: 5'RACE template switching with UMIs generated TCR beta cDNA.

The sample in question was CD4+ T cells sorted from PBMCs, obtained roughly 13 days after vaccination. The receptors shown here come from a man between 50 and 59 years old who received an inactivated influenza vaccine.

There are a few counts of this clonotype. V usage is TRBV28 and J usage is TRBJ1-2; a possible D gene is TRBD1 (5 bases). Per the germline V gene, CDR1 is MDHEN and CDR2 is SYDVKM. There are 13 residues in the CDR3. V dropped 2 bases and J dropped 8 bases, with 12 bases sitting between them. The DNA for the CDR3 is TGTGCCAGCAGTTTAACTCAGGGCCACGGCTACACCTTC. It codes for CASSLTQGHGYTF.

The V and J genes are TRBV4-2 and TRBJ2-1; possibly TRBD2 for D (6 bases). V lost 5 bases to trimming and J lost 5 bases, with 16 bases between them. The CDR3 is made up of 15 amino acids. In germline, CDR1 is LGHNA, CDR2 YNFKEQ. CDR3 DNA sequence: TGTGCCAGCAGCGACCTAGCGTCGAGGGACAATGAGCAGTTCTTC. The encoded protein is CASSDLASRDNEQFF.

The genes are TRBV10-3 and TRBJ2-2, with D tentatively TRBD1 (5 bases). The V gene's germline CDR1 is ENHRY and CDR2 SYGVKD. CDR3 length: 16 amino acids. Trimming took off 7 bases at V and 2 bases at J, with 17 bases between the two ends. CDR3 sequence (DNA): TGTGCCATCAAAGGGTCAGGACAAAGAAACACCGGGGAGCTGTTTTTT. Its translation is CAIKGSGQRNTGELFF.

The rearrangement joins TRBV3-1 to TRBJ2-2; D may correspond to TRBD1 or TRBD2 (6 bases each). The V gene's germline CDR1 is LGHDT and CDR2 YNNKEL (reference sequence). Deletions cut 3 bases from V and 4 bases from J, with 9 bases between. The CDR3 covers 14 residues. The CDR3 is CASSQRDITGELFF. CDR3 DNA sequence: TGTGCCAGCAGCCAGCGGGACATCACCGGGGAGCTGTTTTTT.

This chain joins TRBV12-3 or TRBV12-4 and TRBJ2-1, with TRBD2 identical over 9 bases. CDR3 size: 15 residues. After removal of 7 bases from V and 5 bases from J, the junction contained 9 bases not matched to a gene. The CDR3 sequence is CASTPERGVDNEQFF. In DNA form, the CDR3 reads TGTGCCAGCACCCCCGAGCGGGGGGTGGACAATGAGCAGTTCTTC.

This clonotype came up a few times. The rearrangement joins TRBV10-3 to TRBJ2-3; a weak D match, TRBD2 (6 bases). The V end was cut by 5 bases, the J end by 0 bases, with 18 bases between. The germline V gene has CDR1 ENHRY and CDR2 SYGVKD. This CDR3 is 17 amino acids long. DNA for the CDR3: TGTGCCATCAGTCGGGGGAAGTACATCACTAGCACAGATACGCAGTATTTT. It translates to CAISRGKYITSTDTQYF.

This chain joins TRBV7-9 and TRBJ1-2; possibly TRBD1 for D (5 bases). V dropped 3 bases and J dropped 5 bases, with 16 bases sitting between them. CDR1 and CDR2 (germline): SEHNR, FQNEAQ (reference sequence). The CDR3 has 15 amino acids. The CDR3 sequence: CASSLLGGTLYGYTF. The CDR3 DNA is TGTGCCAGCAGCTTGCTTGGGGGGACCTTGTATGGCTACACCTTC. Complete variable domain (other parts from reference TRBV7-9 and TRBJ1-2): DTGVSQNPRHKITKRGQNVTFRCDPISEHNRLYWYRQTLGQGPEFLTYFQNEAQLEKSRLLSDRFSAERPKGSFSTLEIQRTEQGDSAMYLCASSLLGGTLYGYTFGSGTRLTVV.

V gene TRBV7-9 combines with J gene TRBJ2-7; possible D gene TRBD2, 6 bases. CDR3 size: 17 residues. Trimming shortened V by 5 bases and J by 1 base, and 21 bases separated the two germline ends. Per the germline V gene, CDR1 is SEHNR and CDR2 is FQNEAQ (reference sequence). In DNA, the CDR3 is TGTGCCAGCAGCCCACCCGTTATGGTGGGAGGTTCCTACGAGCAGTACTTC. Amino acid sequence: CASSPPVMVGGSYEQYF.

This clonotype was picked up a small number of times. The rearrangement links TRBV4-3 to TRBJ2-2, with D maybe TRBD1 (8 bases). V was cut by 1 base and J by 5 bases, with 20 bases left in between. The CDR3 is made up of 18 amino acids. Germline-derived CDR1 and CDR2 are LGHNA and YSLEER. The CDR3 sequence: CASSQGGGQGAWTGELFF. CDR3 sequence (DNA): TGCGCCAGCAGCCAAGGGGGGGGTCAGGGGGCTTGGACCGGGGAGCTGTTTTTT.

This clonotype appeared a few times. CDR3: CASSFRQPGQAQDTQYF. The CDR3 nucleotides read TGTGCCAGCAGCTTTCGCCAACCGGGACAGGCCCAGGATACGCAGTATTTT. This chain joins TRBV7-3 and TRBJ2-3; 8 bases are a match to TRBD1. The V segment lost 3 bases and the J segment 6 bases; nucleotides outside the gene matches: 14. The CDR3 consists of 17 residues. From germline, CDR1 is SGHTA and CDR2 FQGTGA.

This clonotype has only a few counts. The J gene is TRBJ2-7, the V gene TRBV6-6; TRBD1 is a possible D gene (6 bases). CDR1 is MNHNY, CDR2 SVGAGI, per germline (reference sequence). Trimming shortened V by 5 bases and J by 6 bases, and 14 bases separated the two germline ends. The CDR3 is 13 amino acids. DNA for the CDR3: TGTGCCAGCAGTCCACAGGGAGTGGGCGAGCAGTACTTC. Its translation is CASSPQGVGEQYF.

Many counts were recorded for this clonotype. The chain uses TRBV3-1 and TRBJ2-2; 10 nucleotides agree with TRBD2. CDR3 length: 15 amino acids. The germline V gene encodes CDR1 LGHDT and CDR2 YNNKEL (reference sequence). J lost 6 bases, V lost 2 bases, and 3 bases had no gene match. CDR3 DNA: TGTGCCAGCAGCCAAAACCTAGCGGGGGCCGGGGAGCTGTTTTTT. It translates to CASSQNLAGAGELFF.

The chain is built from TRBV7-9 and TRBJ1-5; D is undetermined. Deletions cut 4 bases from V and 7 bases from J, with 8 bases between. The CDR3 is 12 residues long. Germline V gene sequence: CDR1 SEHNR, CDR2 FQNEAQ (reference sequence). CDR3 coding DNA: TGTGCCAGCAGCTCCGATGTGCAGCCCCAGCATTTT. This encodes CASSSDVQPQHF.

The rearrangement links TRBV4-3 to TRBJ1-5; unclear D gene. The CDR3 is 15 amino acids. The germline V and J ends were trimmed by 5 bases and 8 bases, with 19 bases remaining between them. Germline assignment: CDR1 LGHNA and CDR2 YSLEER. This CDR3 reads CASSTRTPGLEPQHF. DNA for the CDR3: TGCGCCAGCAGCACCAGGACTCCTGGGCTTGAGCCCCAGCATTTT.

This chain links TRBV18 with TRBJ2-7, with TRBD1 matching over 10 bases. CDR3 size: 15 residues. Germline V CDR1 and CDR2: KGHSH, LQKENI. The junction had 5 bases not matched to a gene; V was cut back by 1 base and J by 5 bases. The CDR3 DNA sequence: TGTGCCAGCTCACCACGAGGGACAGGGGACCACGAGCAGTACTTC. It translates to CASSPRGTGDHEQYF.

This clonotype was detected a few times. The chain couples TRBV5-6 to TRBJ1-2; 9 nucleotides agree with TRBD1. Germline loops: CDR1 SGHDT, CDR2 YYEEEE. The length of the CDR3 is 18 residues. The ends lost 3 bases at V and 0 bases at J; junction bases unmatched: 12. The CDR3 loop reads CASSSTGTGSISNYGYTF. As DNA, the CDR3 is TGTGCCAGCAGCTCTACCGGGACAGGGTCAATCTCTAACTATGGCTACACCTTC.

This clonotype was counted a few times. The J gene is TRBJ1-5, the V gene TRBV28, with D possibly matching TRBD1 (6 bases). The CDR3 consists of 15 residues. V was shortened by 5 bases and J by 2 bases, with 13 bases between the two germline ends. Per the germline V gene, CDR1 is MDHEN and CDR2 is SYDVKM. In DNA form, the CDR3 reads TGTGCCAGCAGTGTCGGGGGCGCGGGCAATCAGCCCCAGCATTTT. Its protein product is CASSVGGAGNQPQHF.

The V and J genes are TRBV7-2 and TRBJ2-7; D may be TRBD1 (6 bases). In germline, CDR1 is SGHTA, CDR2 FQGNSA. The CDR3 has 14 amino acids. The V end lost 4 bases, the J end lost 6 bases, and 16 bases lay between the germline ends. CDR3 region: CASSWPLRGAEQYF. The CDR3 nucleotides are TGTGCCAGCAGCTGGCCTCTCAGGGGCGCCGAGCAGTACTTC.

This clonotype turned up a few times. The chain employs TRBV28 and TRBJ2-3; a weak D match, TRBD2 (6 bases). The V end was cut by 4 bases, the J end by 4 bases, with 12 bases between. The CDR3 runs to 14 residues. Germline V gives CDR1 MDHEN, CDR2 SYDVKM. In DNA, the CDR3 is TGTGCCAGCAGTTCCAGACTAGTTGCAGATACGCAGTATTTT. Translation: CASSSRLVADTQYF.

The chain links TRBV12-3 or TRBV12-4 to TRBJ2-3; D is possibly TRBD1 (5 bases). The CDR3 consists of 13 residues. The V gene lost 8 bases and the J gene lost 3 bases, with 12 bases spanning the gap. CDR3 protein: CASLGPGTDTQYF. In DNA, the CDR3 is TGTGCCAGCCTTGGACCAGGGACAGATACGCAGTATTTT.

This clonotype came up many times. The chain employs TRBV20-1 and TRBJ1-1; TRBD1 is a possible D gene (6 bases). V lost 5 bases to trimming and J lost 0 bases, with 16 bases between them. CDR3 length: 15 residues. The germline gives CDR1 DFQATT, CDR2 SNEGSKA (reference sequence). CDR3 loop: CSAREGGALNTEAFF. CDR3 DNA sequence: TGCAGTGCTCGGGAGGGGGGGGCTCTGAACACTGAAGCTTTCTTT.